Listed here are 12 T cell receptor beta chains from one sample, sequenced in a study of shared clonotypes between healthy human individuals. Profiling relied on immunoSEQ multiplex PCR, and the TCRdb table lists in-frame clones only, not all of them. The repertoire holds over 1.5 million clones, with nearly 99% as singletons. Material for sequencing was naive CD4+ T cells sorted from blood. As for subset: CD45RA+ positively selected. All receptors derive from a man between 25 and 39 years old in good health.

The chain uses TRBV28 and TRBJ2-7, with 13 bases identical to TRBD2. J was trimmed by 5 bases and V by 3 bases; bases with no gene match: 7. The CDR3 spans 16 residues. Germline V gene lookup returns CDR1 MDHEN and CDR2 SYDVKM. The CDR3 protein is CASSFRATSGRNEQYF. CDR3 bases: TGTGCCAGCAGTTTCCGCGCGACTAGCGGGAGGAACGAGCAGTACTTC.

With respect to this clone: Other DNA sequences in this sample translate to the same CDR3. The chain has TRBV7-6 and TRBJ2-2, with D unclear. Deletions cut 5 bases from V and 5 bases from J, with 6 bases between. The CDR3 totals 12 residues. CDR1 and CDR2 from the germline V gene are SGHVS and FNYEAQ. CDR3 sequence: CASSLSTGELFF. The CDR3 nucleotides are TGTGCCAGCAGCCTATCGACCGGGGAGCTGTTTTTT. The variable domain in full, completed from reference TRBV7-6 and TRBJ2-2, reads GAGVSQSPRYKVTKRGQDVALRCDPISGHVSLYWYRQALGQGPEFLTYFNYEAQQDKSGLPNDRFSAERPEGSISTLTIQRTEQRDSAMYRCASSLSTGELFFGEGSRLTVL.

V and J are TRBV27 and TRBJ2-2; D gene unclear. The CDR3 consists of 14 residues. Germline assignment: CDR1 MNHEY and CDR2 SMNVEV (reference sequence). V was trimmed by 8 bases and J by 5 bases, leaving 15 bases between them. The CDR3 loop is CASRRSRETGELFF. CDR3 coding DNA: TGTGCCAGCCGACGGAGTAGGGAAACCGGGGAGCTGTTTTTT.

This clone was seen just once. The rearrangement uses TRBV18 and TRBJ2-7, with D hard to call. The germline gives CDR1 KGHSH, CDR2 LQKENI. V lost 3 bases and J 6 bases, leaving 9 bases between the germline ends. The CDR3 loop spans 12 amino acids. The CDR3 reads CASSPLGFEQYF. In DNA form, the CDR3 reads TGTGCCAGCTCACCTCTGGGATTCGAGCAGTACTTC.

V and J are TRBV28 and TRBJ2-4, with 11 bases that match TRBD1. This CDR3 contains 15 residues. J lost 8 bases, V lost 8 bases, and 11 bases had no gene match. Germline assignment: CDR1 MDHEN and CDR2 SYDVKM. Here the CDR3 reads CASRPSGTGGDIQYF. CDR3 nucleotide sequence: TGTGCCAGCCGACCCTCCGGGACAGGGGGGGACATTCAGTACTTC.

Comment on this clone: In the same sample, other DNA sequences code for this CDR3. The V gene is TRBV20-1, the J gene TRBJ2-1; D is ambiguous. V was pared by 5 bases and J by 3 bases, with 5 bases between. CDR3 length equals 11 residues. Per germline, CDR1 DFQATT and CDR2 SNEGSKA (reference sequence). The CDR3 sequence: CSAPRYNEQFF. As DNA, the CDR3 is TGCAGTGCTCCCCGCTACAATGAGCAGTTCTTC.

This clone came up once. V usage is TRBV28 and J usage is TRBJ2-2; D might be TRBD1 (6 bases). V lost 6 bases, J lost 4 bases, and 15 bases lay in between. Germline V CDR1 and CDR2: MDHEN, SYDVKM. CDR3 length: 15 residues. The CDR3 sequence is CASSKYPTGTGELFF. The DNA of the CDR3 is TGTGCCAGCAGCAAATACCCGACAGGCACCGGGGAGCTGTTTTTT.

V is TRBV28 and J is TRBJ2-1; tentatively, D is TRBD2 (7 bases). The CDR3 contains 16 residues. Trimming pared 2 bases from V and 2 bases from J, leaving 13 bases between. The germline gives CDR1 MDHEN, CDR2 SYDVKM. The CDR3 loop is CASSLPTGRAYNEQFF. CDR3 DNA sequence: TGTGCCAGCAGTTTACCTACAGGGAGGGCCTACAATGAGCAGTTCTTC.

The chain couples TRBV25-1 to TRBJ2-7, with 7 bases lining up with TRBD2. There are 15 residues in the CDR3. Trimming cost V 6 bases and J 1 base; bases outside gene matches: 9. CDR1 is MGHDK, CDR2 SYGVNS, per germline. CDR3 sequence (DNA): TGTGCCAGCAGCGACCCGGCTAGCGGATCCTACGAGCAGTACTTC. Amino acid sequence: CASSDPASGSYEQYF.

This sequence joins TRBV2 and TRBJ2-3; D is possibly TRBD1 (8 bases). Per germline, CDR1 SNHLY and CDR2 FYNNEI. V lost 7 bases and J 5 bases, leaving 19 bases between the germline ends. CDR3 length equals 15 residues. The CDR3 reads CASIKDREGGDTQYF. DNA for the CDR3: TGTGCCAGCATCAAGGACAGGGAGGGGGGAGATACGCAGTATTTT.

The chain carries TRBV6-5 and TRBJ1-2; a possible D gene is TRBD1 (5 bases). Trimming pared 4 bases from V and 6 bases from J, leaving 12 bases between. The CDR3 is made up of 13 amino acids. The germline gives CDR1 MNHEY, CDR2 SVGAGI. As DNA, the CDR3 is TGTGCCAGCAGTTTAGCCGGGGGTCATGGCTACACCTTC. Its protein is CASSLAGGHGYTF.

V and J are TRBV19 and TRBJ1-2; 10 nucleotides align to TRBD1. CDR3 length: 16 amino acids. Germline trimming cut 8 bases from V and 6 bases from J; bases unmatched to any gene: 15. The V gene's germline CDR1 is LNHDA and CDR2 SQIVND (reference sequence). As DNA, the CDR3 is TGTGCCAGTTCGGTCCGGACAGGGGGATACTTTCATGGCTACACCTTC. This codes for CASSVRTGGYFHGYTF.